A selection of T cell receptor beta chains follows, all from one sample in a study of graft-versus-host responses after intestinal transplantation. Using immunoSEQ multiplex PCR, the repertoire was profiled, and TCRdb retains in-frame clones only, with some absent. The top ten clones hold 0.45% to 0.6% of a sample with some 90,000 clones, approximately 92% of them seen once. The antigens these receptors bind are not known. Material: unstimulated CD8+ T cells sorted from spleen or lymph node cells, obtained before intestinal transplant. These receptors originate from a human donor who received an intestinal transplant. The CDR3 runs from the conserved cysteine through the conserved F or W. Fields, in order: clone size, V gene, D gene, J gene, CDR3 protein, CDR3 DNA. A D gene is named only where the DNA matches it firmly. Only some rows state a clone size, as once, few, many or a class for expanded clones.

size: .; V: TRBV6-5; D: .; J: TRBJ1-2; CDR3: CASRTDYGYTF; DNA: TGTGCCAGCAGAACGGACTATGGCTACACCTTC
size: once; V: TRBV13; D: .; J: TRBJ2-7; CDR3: CASSLVGGINEQYF; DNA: TGTGCCAGCAGCTTAGTTGGAGGGATCAACGAGCAGTACTTC
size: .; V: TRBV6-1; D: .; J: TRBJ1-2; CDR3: CASSVAPRQIINYGYTF; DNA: TGTGCCAGCAGTGTTGCCCCACGACAGATAATAAACTATGGCTACACCTTC
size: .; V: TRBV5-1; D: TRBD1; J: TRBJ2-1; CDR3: CASSPDRGPYNEQFF; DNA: TGCGCCAGCAGCCCTGACAGGGGACCGTACAATGAGCAGTTCTTC
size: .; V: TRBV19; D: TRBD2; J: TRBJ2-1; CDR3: CASSIAFLAGNEQFF; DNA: TGTGCCAGTAGTATAGCCTTCCTAGCGGGGAATGAGCAGTTCTTC
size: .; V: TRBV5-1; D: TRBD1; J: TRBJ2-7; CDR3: CASSLAGTGAYEQYF; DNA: TGCGCCAGCAGCTTGGCCGGGACAGGGGCCTACGAGCAGTACTTC
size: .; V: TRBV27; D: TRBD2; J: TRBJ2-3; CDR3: CASSWSSGSLDTQYF; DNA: TGTGCCAGCAGTTGGTCTAGCGGGAGTCTAGATACGCAGTATTTT
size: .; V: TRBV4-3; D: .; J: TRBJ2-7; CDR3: CASSQDRGPTYEQYF; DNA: TGCGCCAGCAGCCAAGACAGGGGCCCCACCTACGAGCAGTACTTC
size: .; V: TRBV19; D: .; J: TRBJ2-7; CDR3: CASSPRQDLYEQYF; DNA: TGTGCCAGTAGTCCCCGACAGGACCTCTACGAGCAGTACTTC
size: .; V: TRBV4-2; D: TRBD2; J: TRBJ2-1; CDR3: CASSQVSSGSFYNEQFF; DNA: TGTGCCAGCAGCCAAGTTTCTAGCGGGAGTTTCTACAATGAGCAGTTCTTC
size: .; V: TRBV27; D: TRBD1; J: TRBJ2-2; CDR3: CASIPQGPYTGELFF; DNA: TGTGCCAGCATCCCACAGGGGCCCTACACCGGGGAGCTGTTTTTT
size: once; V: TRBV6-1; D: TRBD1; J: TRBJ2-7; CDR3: CASSEWGTGKRNEQYF; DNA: TGTGCCAGCAGTGAATGGGGGACAGGGAAGAGGAACGAGCAGTACTTC
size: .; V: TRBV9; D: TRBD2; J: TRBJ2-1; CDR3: CASSPPSRGGSEQFF; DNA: TGTGCCAGCAGCCCTCCTTCGCGGGGGGGCTCCGAGCAGTTCTTC
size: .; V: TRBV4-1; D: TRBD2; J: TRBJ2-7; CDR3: CASNSGTGYEQYF; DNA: TGCGCCAGCAACAGCGGGACTGGTTACGAGCAGTACTTC
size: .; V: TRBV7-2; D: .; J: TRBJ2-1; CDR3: CASSLAGASYNEQFF; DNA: TGTGCCAGCAGCTTAGCGGGGGCCTCCTACAATGAGCAGTTCTTC
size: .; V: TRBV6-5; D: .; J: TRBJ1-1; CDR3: CASSNQGNTEAFF; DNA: TGTGCCAGCAGCAACCAGGGGAACACTGAAGCTTTCTTT
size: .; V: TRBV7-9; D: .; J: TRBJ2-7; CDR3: CASSLGQQGWGSYEQYF; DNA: TGTGCCAGCAGCTTGGGCCAACAGGGTTGGGGCTCCTACGAGCAGTACTTC
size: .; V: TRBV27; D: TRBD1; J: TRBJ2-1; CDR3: CASSFDPGQRARPTYNEQFF; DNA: TGTGCCAGCAGCTTTGACCCGGGACAGAGAGCCCGGCCTACCTACAATGAGCAGTTCTTC
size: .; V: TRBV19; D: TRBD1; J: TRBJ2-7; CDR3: CASSMAGTGVTEQYF; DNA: TGTGCCAGTAGTATGGCCGGGACAGGGGTTACCGAGCAGTACTTC
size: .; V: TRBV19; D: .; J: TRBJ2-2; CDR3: CASSLDRRQSGELFF; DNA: TGTGCCAGTAGTCTGGATAGAAGACAGAGCGGGGAGCTGTTTTTT
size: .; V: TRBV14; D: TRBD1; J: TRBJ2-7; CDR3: CASSPRHRGSTYEQYF; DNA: TGTGCCAGCAGCCCTCGACACAGGGGATCTACCTACGAGCAGTACTTC
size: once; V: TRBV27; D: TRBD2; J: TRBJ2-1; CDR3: CASSSGTSFLEQFF; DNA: TGTGCCAGCAGTTCCGGGACTAGCTTTCTTGAGCAGTTCTTC
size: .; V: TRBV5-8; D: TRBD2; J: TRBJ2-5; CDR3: CASRWRLAGIGETQYF; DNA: TGTGCCAGCAGATGGCGACTAGCGGGTATCGGGGAGACCCAGTACTTC
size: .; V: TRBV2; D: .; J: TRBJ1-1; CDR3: CASRNTRTEAFF; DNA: TGTGCCAGCAGAAACACCCGCACTGAAGCTTTCTTT
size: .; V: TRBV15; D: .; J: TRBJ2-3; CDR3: CATSRAPVMTEGTDTQYF; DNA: TGTGCCACCAGCAGGGCCCCCGTTATGACGGAGGGGACAGATACGCAGTATTTT
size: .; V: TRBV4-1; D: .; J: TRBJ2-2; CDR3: CASSDSNTGELFF; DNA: TGCGCCAGCAGCGACAGTAACACCGGGGAGCTGTTTTTT